The clone carrying this T cell receptor beta chain was observed a single time. Its antigen is as yet unknown. This sample was taken from a study of CD8+ T cells in alopecia areata. The CDR3 sequence is 12 residues long. Trimming cost V 0 bases and J 9 bases, with 11 bases left between them. CDR1 is SQVTM, CDR2 ANQGSEA, per germline. cDNA reverse transcribed from extracted RNA served as the sequencing template. The table came from immunoSEQ multiplex PCR; TCRdb's copy has only in-frame clones and leaves some out. The sample consists of some 150,000 clones, about 50% of them appearing once. Study observations and caveats: Relative to mice, TCR sharing across patients was less clear, a difference possibly HLA-related.

Samples from alopecia areata patients were lesional scalp punch biopsies and peripheral blood. The gene calls are TRBV29-1 and TRBJ1-1, with D possibly matching TRBD1 (5 bases). The sample was CD8+ T cells sorted from blood, taken at week 0. The TCR originated in a human donor with alopecia areata. Written as DNA, the CDR3 is TGCAGCGTTGAAGATTCCACAGGAAAAGCTTTCTTT. Translated, it gives CSVEDSTGKAFF.